The 21 T cell receptor beta chains below all came from one sample that was sequenced in a study of blood T cell repertoires in COVID-19 (TCRdb year 2020). The library was built by means of the immunoSEQ multiplex PCR assay. The table comes from immuneACCESS by way of TCRdb, which keeps in-frame sequences with V and J called. Part of the clones is missing from these tables; in studies checked, under half for an unresolved V gene and the rest for unknown reasons. The sample yields approximately 220,000 clones; 83% were counted once. The ten largest clones add up to 4.5% to 5% of the sample. The sequenced material came from PBMCs or T cells enriched from blood (not recorded which). The receptors derive from a woman between 50 and 59 years old who had been exposed to COVID-19.

The chain is built from TRBV5-1 and TRBJ1-3; D ambiguous. V lost 2 bases and J lost 2, with 5 bases in between. This CDR3 contains 13 residues. The germline gives CDR1 SGHRS, CDR2 YFSETQ. CDR3: CASSFRTGNTIYF. CDR3 DNA: TGCGCCAGCAGCTTCAGGACTGGAAACACCATATATTTT. Based on the CDR3 plus reference TRBV5-1 and TRBJ1-3, the full variable domain is KAGVTQTPRYLIKTRGQQVTLSCSPISGHRSVSWYQQTPGQGLQFLFEYFSETQRNKGNFPGRFSGRQFSNSRSEMNVSTLELGDSALYLCASSFRTGNTIYFGEGSWLTVV.

This chain connects TRBV9 to TRBJ1-1, with D possibly matching TRBD1 (5 bases). Germline V gives CDR1 SGDLS, CDR2 YYNGEE. Trimming pared 4 bases from V and 1 base from J, leaving 8 bases between. CDR3 length: 13 residues. The CDR3 DNA sequence: TGTGCCAGCAGCCTACAGGCGAACACTGAAGCTTTCTTT. Residues: CASSLQANTEAFF.

This chain joins TRBV7-9 and TRBJ2-7; a possible D gene is TRBD2 (7 bases). CDR3 length equals 15 residues. CDR1 is SEHNR and CDR2 is FQNEAQ in the germline V gene (reference sequence). V was shortened by 0 bases and J by 7 bases, with 16 bases between the two germline ends. In DNA, the CDR3 is TGTGCCAGCAGCTTAGCGGCGGGGGCGTTTGGAGAGCAGTACTTC. Encoded protein: CASSLAAGAFGEQYF. The full variable domain, in which reference TRBV7-9 and TRBJ2-7 provide the parts outside the CDR3, is DTGVSQNPRHKITKRGQNVTFRCDPISEHNRLYWYRQTLGQGPEFLTYFQNEAQLEKSRLLSDRFSAERPKGSFSTLEIQRTEQGDSAMYLCASSLAAGAFGEQYFGPGTRLTVT.

The chain recombines TRBV5-5 with TRBJ2-5; D possibly corresponds to TRBD1 (5 bases). The V and J ends lost 4 bases and 5 bases respectively, with 21 bases between them. CDR1 SGHKS and CDR2 YYEKEE come from the germline V gene (reference sequence). The CDR3 runs to 16 residues. The DNA for the CDR3 is TGTGCCAGCAGCCCCTTATATTCACAAAACAGGGAGACCCAGTACTTC. It is translated as CASSPLYSQNRETQYF.

The genes are TRBV30 and TRBJ1-1; D unresolved. Trimming pared 3 bases from V and 5 bases from J, leaving 7 bases between. Per germline, CDR1 GTSNPN and CDR2 SVGIG (reference sequence). The CDR3 has 11 residues. CDR3 sequence reads: CAWSGRTEAFF. In DNA form, the CDR3 reads TGTGCCTGGAGCGGGAGGACTGAAGCTTTCTTT.

The chain carries TRBV19 and TRBJ1-3, with D tentatively TRBD1 (5 bases). The CDR3 sequence is 15 residues long. The ends were cut back, 5 bases at V and 0 bases at J, with 11 bases in the middle. Germline lookup yields CDR1 LNHDA and CDR2 SQIVND (reference sequence). This CDR3 is CASSAATVSGNTIYF. In nucleotides, the CDR3 is TGTGCCAGTAGTGCCGCGACAGTCTCTGGAAACACCATATATTTT.

The J gene is TRBJ1-2, the V gene TRBV6-5; 7 nucleotides match TRBD1. Germline-derived CDR1 and CDR2 are MNHEY and SVGAGI. V lost 0 bases and J lost 8; bases outside the gene matches: 9. This CDR3 region has 15 residues. The CDR3 nucleotides read TGTGCCAGCAGTTACTCAGGGACAGCGGGTGGGGGCTACACCTTC. Translated, it gives CASSYSGTAGGGYTF.

This clone occurred once. This chain connects TRBV2 to TRBJ1-1, with D unresolved. The germline gives CDR1 SNHLY, CDR2 FYNNEI. The ends were cut back, 6 bases at V and 1 base at J, with 18 bases in the middle. The CDR3 consists of 16 residues. The CDR3 is CASRTLRWAENTEAFF. CDR3 DNA sequence: TGTGCCAGCAGGACCCTCCGGTGGGCAGAGAACACTGAAGCTTTCTTT.

The gene calls are TRBV15 and TRBJ1-3; TRBD1 might be the D (6 bases). Germline V gives CDR1 LNHNV, CDR2 YYDKDF (reference sequence). CDR3 length equals 15 residues. V was trimmed by 4 bases and J by 0 bases, leaving 10 bases between them. The CDR3 loop reads CATSTGATSGNTIYF. The DNA for the CDR3 is TGTGCCACCAGCACAGGGGCTACCTCTGGAAACACCATATATTTT.

V is TRBV11-2 and J is TRBJ2-5, with D perhaps matching TRBD1 (6 bases). Germline CDR1 and CDR2: SGHAT and FQNNGV. This CDR3 has 13 amino acids. Trimming removed 2 bases from V and 6 bases from J, with 10 bases in between. DNA of the CDR3: TGTGCCAGCAGCTTATCCCAGGGGCAGACCCAGTACTTC. This sequence encodes CASSLSQGQTQYF.

The chain is built from TRBV4-2 and TRBJ2-6; the match to TRBD1 covers 10 bases. Germline V CDR1 and CDR2: LGHNA, YNFKEQ. The CDR3 is 17 amino acids. The ends lost 1 base at V and 1 base at J; junction bases unmatched: 1. The CDR3 DNA reads as TGTGCCAGCAGCCAAGGACAGGGGGCATCTGGGGCCAACGTCCTGACTTTC. Translation gives CASSQGQGASGANVLTF.

V usage is TRBV11-2 and J usage is TRBJ1-1; TRBD1 aligns across 7 bases. The CDR3 covers 18 residues. Germline V gene sequence: CDR1 SGHAT, CDR2 FQNNGV. The trim removed 5 bases at V and 2 bases at J, leaving 17 bases unmatched. The DNA of the CDR3 is TGTGCCAGCAGCCCCCCAACAGGGGAATATGATTACAACACTGAAGCTTTCTTT. This sequence encodes CASSPPTGEYDYNTEAFF.

The genes are TRBV3-1 (or the pseudogene TRBV3-2) and TRBJ1-1, with D possibly TRBD1 on 5 matching bases. The germline V gene encodes CDR1 LGHDT and CDR2 YNNKEL (reference sequence). The CDR3 sequence is 15 residues long. Trimming removed 5 bases from V and 0 bases from J, with 13 bases in between. The CDR3 coding sequence is TGTGCCAGCAGCTACCAGGGCAGGGTGAACACTGAAGCTTTCTTT. Protein product: CASSYQGRVNTEAFF.

The chain carries TRBV19 and TRBJ2-7, with 7 bases identical to TRBD2. This CDR3 has 14 residues. Looked up from germline, CDR1 is LNHDA and CDR2 is SQIVND (reference sequence). V lost 5 bases, J lost 4 bases, and 8 bases stayed unmatched. The CDR3 region is CASSVKRGPYEQYF. The CDR3 nucleotides are TGTGCCAGTAGTGTAAAGCGGGGCCCTTACGAGCAGTACTTC.

This chain joins TRBV6-5 and TRBJ1-6, with D tentatively TRBD1 (5 bases). In germline, CDR1 is MNHEY, CDR2 SVGAGI. V was clipped by 7 bases and J by 7 bases, with 11 bases between them. There are 13 residues in the CDR3. This CDR3 reads CASTGDLNSPLHF. For the CDR3, the DNA is TGTGCCAGCACGGGGGACTTGAATTCACCCCTCCACTTT.

The CDR3 bases are TGCAGCGTTGAAAGGGACAGGGGGTATGAAGCTTTCTTT. It yields the protein CSVERDRGYEAFF. This chain connects TRBV29-1 to TRBJ1-1, with 11 bases matching TRBD1. The CDR3 spans 13 residues. The germline V gene has CDR1 SQVTM and CDR2 ANQGSEA. V lost 2 bases and J lost 7; bases outside the gene matches: 3.

The rearrangement links TRBV27 to TRBJ2-1, with D tentatively TRBD1 (5 bases). The CDR3 extends over 16 amino acids. Trimming took off 2 bases at V and 8 bases at J, with 19 bases between the two ends. Germline loops: CDR1 MNHEY, CDR2 SMNVEV (reference sequence). CDR3 amino acids: CASSLQTQIRGDEQFF. CDR3 bases: TGTGCCAGCAGTTTACAGACCCAAATTAGGGGCGATGAGCAGTTCTTC.

The chain is built from TRBV6-4 and TRBJ2-1; the match to TRBD2 covers 10 bases. The CDR3 is made up of 17 amino acids. Germline trimming cut 6 bases from V and 8 bases from J; bases unmatched to any gene: 16. Looked up from germline, CDR1 is MRHNA and CDR2 is SNTAGT. CDR3 loop: CASSPLAAGGPLHEQFF. The CDR3, as DNA: TGTGCCAGCAGCCCTCTAGCAGCGGGGGGGCCGTTGCATGAGCAGTTCTTC.

This clone was seen more than once but under ten times. The chain is built from TRBV7-9 and TRBJ1-2; perhaps TRBD1 as D (5 bases). Trimming stripped 1 base from V and 8 bases from J, with 11 bases between. Germline V gene sequence: CDR1 SEHNR, CDR2 FQNEAQ (reference sequence). This CDR3 has 13 amino acids. CDR3 nucleotide sequence: TGTGCCAGCAGCTTAGTGGGCAGGGCCGGCTACACCTTC. Its translation is CASSLVGRAGYTF.

This chain joins TRBV10-1 and TRBJ2-2; TRBD2 is a possible D gene (6 bases). The CDR3 extends over 14 amino acids. The germline V gene has CDR1 WNHNN and CDR2 SYGVQD (reference sequence). The ends were cut back, 0 bases at V and 5 bases at J, with 7 bases in the middle. The DNA for the CDR3 is TGCGCCAGCAGTGAGTCGGGGGGAACCGGGGAGCTGTTTTTT. This translates into CASSESGGTGELFF.

The chain uses TRBV19 and TRBJ2-6; tentative D call: TRBD1 (6 bases). Trimming stripped 5 bases from V and 0 bases from J, with 14 bases between. The CDR3 consists of 17 residues. The germline gives CDR1 LNHDA, CDR2 SQIVND (reference sequence). The CDR3 sequence is CASSLQGPSSGANVLTF. CDR3 in DNA: TGTGCCAGTAGTTTACAGGGCCCCTCCTCTGGGGCCAACGTCCTGACTTTC.